A single T cell receptor (beta chain) is shown here with its context. Trimming removed 4 bases at V and 3 bases at J, with 21 bases between. This CDR3 comprises 17 residues. This sample was taken from a study of T-cell memory formation after mild COVID-19. For the study at large: TCR clusters mostly belonged to single donors.

TCRdb reprocessed the 5' RACE reads via MiXCR and lists one record per CDR3 protein. The sample lists 560,000 or so distinct CDR3 sequences, around a sixth occurring once. The sequence was obtained from an adult woman who had mild COVID-19 (a few samples of this study predate the infection). Cell type and time point are not known. Sequencing was carried out using PBMCs or a T cell subset sorted from them (not recorded which). This chain links TRBV12-3 or TRBV12-4 with TRBJ1-2, with D maybe TRBD1 (6 bases). The CDR3 coding sequence is TGTGCCAGCAGTTATGACAGGTCCCATACCTCACACTATGGCTACACCTTC. Translated, it gives CASSYDRSHTSHYGYTF.